This T cell receptor beta chain was documented in a study of OX40 agonist ivuxolimab in advanced cancers. Regarding this clone: Its antigen is not identified.

Measured with immunoSEQ multiplex PCR; TCRdb has only the in-frame clones, and not every one. Of some 82,000 clones listed, around nine tenths are singletons. Overall study findings and caveats: Partial responders dosed at 0.1-3.0 mg/kg displayed clonal expansion ranking among the lowest. Dosing at 0.1 to 3.0 mg/kg was accompanied by clonal expansion of CD4+ and CD8+ blood T cells by week 6.

The CDR3 runs 15 residues. The V gene's germline CDR1 is ENHRY and CDR2 SYGVKD. Trimming cost V 4 bases and J 0 bases; bases outside gene matches: 6. The genes are TRBV10-3 and TRBJ2-7; 7 nucleotides align to TRBD1. The sequence was obtained from an adult with an advanced solid tumor such as melanoma, head and neck, liver or kidney cancer. The sequenced sample was CD4+ or CD8+ T cells sorted from blood, obtained in a trial of the OX40 agonist ivuxolimab. The CDR3 spells CAISAYRDSSYEQYF. As DNA, the CDR3 is TGTGCCATCAGTGCCTACCGGGACAGCTCCTACGAGCAGTACTTC.